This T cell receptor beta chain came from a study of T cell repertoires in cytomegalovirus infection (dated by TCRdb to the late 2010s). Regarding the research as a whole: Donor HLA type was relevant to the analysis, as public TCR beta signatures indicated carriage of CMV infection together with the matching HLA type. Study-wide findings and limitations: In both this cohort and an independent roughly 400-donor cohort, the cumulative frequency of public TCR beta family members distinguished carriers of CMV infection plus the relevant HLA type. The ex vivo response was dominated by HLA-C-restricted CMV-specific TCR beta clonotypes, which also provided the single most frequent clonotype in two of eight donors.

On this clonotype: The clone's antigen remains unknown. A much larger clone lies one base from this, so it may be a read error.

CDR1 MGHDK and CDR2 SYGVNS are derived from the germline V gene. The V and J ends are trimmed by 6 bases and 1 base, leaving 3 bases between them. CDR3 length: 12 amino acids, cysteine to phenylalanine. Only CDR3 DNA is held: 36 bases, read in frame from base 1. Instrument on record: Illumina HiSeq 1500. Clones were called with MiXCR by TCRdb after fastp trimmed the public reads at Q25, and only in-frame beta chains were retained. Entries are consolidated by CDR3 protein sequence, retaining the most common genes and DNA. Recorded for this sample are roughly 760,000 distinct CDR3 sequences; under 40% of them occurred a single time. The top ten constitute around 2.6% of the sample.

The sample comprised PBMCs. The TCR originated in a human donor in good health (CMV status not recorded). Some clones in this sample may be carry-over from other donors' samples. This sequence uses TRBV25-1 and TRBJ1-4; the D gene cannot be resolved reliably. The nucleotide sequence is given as TGTGCCAGCAGGGAAACTAATGAAAAACTGTTTTTT. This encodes CASRETNEKLFF.